This T cell receptor (beta chain) appears in the sequencing data of a study of cytomegalovirus exposure and HLA in healthy donors. The PCR employed 60 Vbeta primers together with 13 Jbeta primers. Assay: immunoSEQ multiplex PCR; the TCRdb copy retains only in-frame clones and omits some. Among 150,000 to 200,000 clones, around 77% were seen once, and the ten largest hold about 1.9%. Germline CDR1 SGHNT, CDR2 YYREEE (reference sequence). V lost 1 base to trimming and J lost 2 bases, with 8 bases between them. The CDR3 contains 14 residues. This TCR came from a man aged 30 to 45 in good health and CMV-seronegative. This sequence joins TRBV5-4 and TRBJ2-3; D is uncertain. Sequenced sample: PBMCs. In nucleotides, the CDR3 is TGTGCCAGCAGCTTGCCTAGTATCACAGATACGCAGTATTTT. This sequence encodes CASSLPSITDTQYF.